This T cell receptor beta chain stems from a study of molecular identifiers for immune sequencing clone quantification. Points from the study as a whole: A shared barcode on identical TCR molecules could lead to underestimated sizes for highly expanded clones. Spiked Jurkat TCR RNA equal to one cell could reportedly be picked out among one million naive cells.

In its sample, this clonotype was seen many times. Its antigen remains unidentified. Bulk TCR libraries used previously described methods and listed TCR primers. TCRdb used MiXCR to reprocess the PCR reads, holding one entry per CDR3 protein. This table holds some 650,000 distinct CDR3 sequences, 15% to 20% found once. The CDR3 covers 11 residues. The V gene lost 5 bases and the J gene lost 7 bases, with 9 bases spanning the gap. Germline V CDR1 and CDR2: SEHNR, FQNEAQ (reference sequence). V and J are TRBV7-9 and TRBJ2-7, with no clear D. This TCR was sampled from a human donor in good health. Some libraries in this study had Jurkat cell RNA spiked in. The sample consisted of naive CD8+ T cells from blood, with Jurkat cell RNA spiked in. Subset denoted: FACS-sorted CD8+CD4-CCR7+CD45RA+ naive T cells. For the CDR3, the DNA is TGTGCCAGCAGCCCCGACCTGGAGCAGTACTTC. This sequence encodes CASSPDLEQYF.